This T cell receptor beta chain was sequenced in a study of technical replicates of blood from four donors. V lost 3 bases, J lost 6 bases, and 5 bases stayed unmatched. The germline gives CDR1 SGHAT, CDR2 FQNNGV. The CDR3 has 14 amino acids. TCRdb's copy holds only in-frame clones and misses some; the assay was immunoSEQ multiplex PCR. The profile shows 50,000 to 70,000 clones, 90% to 95% of them singletons. The gene calls are TRBV11-2 and TRBJ2-7, with TRBD1 identical over 10 bases. Sample: PBMCs. The sequence was obtained from a human donor in good health. Some clones in this sample may be carry-over from other donors' samples. The CDR3 nucleotides read TGTGCCAGCAGCTTTGGGACAGGGGTTTCCGAGCAGTACTTC. Translating gives CASSFGTGVSEQYF.